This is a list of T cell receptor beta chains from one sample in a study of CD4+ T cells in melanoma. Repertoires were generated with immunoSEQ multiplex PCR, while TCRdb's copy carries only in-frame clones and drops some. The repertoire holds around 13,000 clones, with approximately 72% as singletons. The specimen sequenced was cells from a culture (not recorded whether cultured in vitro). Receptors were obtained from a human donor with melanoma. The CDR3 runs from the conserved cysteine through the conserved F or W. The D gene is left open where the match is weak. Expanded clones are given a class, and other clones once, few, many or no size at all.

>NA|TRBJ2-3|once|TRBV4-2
TGTGCCAGCAGCCAAGAGACAGATACGCAGTATTTT
CASSQETDTQYF
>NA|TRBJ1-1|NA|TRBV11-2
TGTGCCAGCAGCTTAGTTATGGGGCAGCCGAACACTGAAGCTTTCTTT
CASSLVMGQPNTEAFF
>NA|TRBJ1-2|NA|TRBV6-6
TGTGCCAGCAGTTACGAAGCTAACTATGGCTACACCTTC
CASSYEANYGYTF
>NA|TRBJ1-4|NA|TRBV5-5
TGTGCCAGCAGCTTAACACAGGGCGGGGAAAAACTGTTTTTT
CASSLTQGGEKLFF
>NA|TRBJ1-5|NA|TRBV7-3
TGTGCCAGCAGACGTGGTAACAATCAGCCCCAGCATTTT
CASRRGNNQPQHF
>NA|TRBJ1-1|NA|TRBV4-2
TGTGCCAGCAGCTTAAGGGGGGCGAACACTGAAGCTTTCTTT
CASSLRGANTEAFF
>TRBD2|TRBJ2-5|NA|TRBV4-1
TGCGCCAGCAGCCAAGATCGGACTAGCGGGGGTCAAGAGACCCAGTACTTC
CASSQDRTSGGQETQYF
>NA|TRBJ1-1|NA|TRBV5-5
TGTGCCAGCAGCTTGATTGTCACAGGGAGTGCTGAAGCTTTCTTT
CASSLIVTGSAEAFF
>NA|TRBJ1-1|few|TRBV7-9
TGTGCCAGCAGCTTAAACAGCAACACTGAAGCTTTCTTT
CASSLNSNTEAFF
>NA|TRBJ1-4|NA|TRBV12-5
TGTGCTAGTGGTAGTCGGCAGGGTAACGAAAAACTGTTTTTT
CASGSRQGNEKLFF
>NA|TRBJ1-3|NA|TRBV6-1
TGTGCCAGCAGTGACTGGTTTCGGGTGGCTGGAAACACCATATATTTT
CASSDWFRVAGNTIYF
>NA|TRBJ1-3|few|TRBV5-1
TGCGCCAGCAGGGAGGGAACTGGAAACACCATATATTTT
CASREGTGNTIYF
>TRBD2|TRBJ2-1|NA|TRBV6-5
TGTGCCAGCAGTGTCTCGGGGCCGGGGGGGCAGTTCTTC
CASSVSGPGGQFF
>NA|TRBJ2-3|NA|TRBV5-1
TGCGCCAGCAGCTTGAAGGGGTTGGCAGATACGCAGTATTTT
CASSLKGLADTQYF
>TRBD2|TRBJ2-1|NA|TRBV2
TGTGCCAGCAGTGTGCTAGCGGGGTACAATGAGCAGTTCTTC
CASSVLAGYNEQFF
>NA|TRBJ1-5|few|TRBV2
TGTGCCAGCAGTGTTAGTAGCAATCAGCCCCAGCATTTT
CASSVSSNQPQHF
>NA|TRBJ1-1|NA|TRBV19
TGTGCCAGTAGTATCCGTACAGCGCCCCCATACGCTTCCAGGGTGCCTGAAGCTTTCTTT
CASSIRTAPPYASRVPEAFF
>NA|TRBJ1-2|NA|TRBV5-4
TGTGCCAGCAGCTTGGAGCAGGGGAGGGGCTATGGCTACACCTTC
CASSLEQGRGYGYTF
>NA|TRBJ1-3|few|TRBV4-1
TGCGCCAGCAGCCAGACAGTGGGTCACACCATATATTTT
CASSQTVGHTIYF
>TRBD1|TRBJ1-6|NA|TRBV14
TGTGCCAGCAGTCACTCTATCGGTCGGACAGGCGGCAATTCACCCCTCCACTTT
CASSHSIGRTGGNSPLHF
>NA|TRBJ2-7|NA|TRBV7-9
TGTGCCAGCAGCTTCGGCAGCGTCCGAGAGGGGGCCTACGAGCAGTACTTC
CASSFGSVREGAYEQYF
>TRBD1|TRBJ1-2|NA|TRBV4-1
TGCGCCAGCGAACCGGGACAGGGGGCCCCCGACTATGGCTACACCTTC
CASEPGQGAPDYGYTF
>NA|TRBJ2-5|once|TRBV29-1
TGCAGCGTTGAAGTGGGCGCCCAAGAGACCCAGTACTTC
CSVEVGAQETQYF
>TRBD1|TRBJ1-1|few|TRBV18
TGTGCCAGCTCATTGGACAGGGCGAACACTGAAGCTTTCTTT
CASSLDRANTEAFF
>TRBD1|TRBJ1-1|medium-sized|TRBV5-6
TGTGCCAGCAGCCTCGGGACAGCTACTGAAGCTTTCTTT
CASSLGTATEAFF
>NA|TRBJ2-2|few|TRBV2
TGTGCCAGCCGTCACGGGGCCGGGGAGCTGTTTTTT
CASRHGAGELFF
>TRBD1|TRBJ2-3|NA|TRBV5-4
TGTGCCAGCAGCGTACGACAGGGAAGCACAGATACGCAGTATTTT
CASSVRQGSTDTQYF
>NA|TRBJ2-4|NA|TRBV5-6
TGTGCCAGCAGCTATGACCGTGCCAAAAACATTCAGTACTTC
CASSYDRAKNIQYF
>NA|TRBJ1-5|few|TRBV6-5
TGTGCCAGCAGGGTGCAGCCCAATAGCAATCAGCCCCAGCATTTT
CASRVQPNSNQPQHF
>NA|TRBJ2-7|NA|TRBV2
TGTGCCAGCAGTGAAAGGTGGGAATCCTACGAGCAGTACTTC
CASSERWESYEQYF
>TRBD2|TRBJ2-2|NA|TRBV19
TGTGCCAGTAACGGTAATCGGCTAGCGGGGGCCGGGGAGCTGTTTTTT
CASNGNRLAGAGELFF
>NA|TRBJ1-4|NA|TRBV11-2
TGTGCCAGCAGCTATAAAGCTGGTCAGGGACTGTTTTTT
CASSYKAGQGLFF
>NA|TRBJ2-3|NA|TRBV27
TGTGCCAGCAGAGTTGGGGGGCAGGCAGATACGCAGTATTTT
CASRVGGQADTQYF
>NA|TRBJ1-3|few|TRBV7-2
TGTGCCAGCACTCAGACAGGAGGAAACACCATATATTTT
CASTQTGGNTIYF
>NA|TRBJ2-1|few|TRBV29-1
TGCAGCGCCCGGACCCAAAACAATGAGCAGTTCTTC
CSARTQNNEQFF
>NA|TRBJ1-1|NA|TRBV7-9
TGTGCCGGAGGAAGTAGGGACGATCGTGGAGCTTTCTTT
CAGGSRDDRGAFF
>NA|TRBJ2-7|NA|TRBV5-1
TGCGCCAGCAGCTTGACCTCTAGCAGGGGGGGCTACGAGCAGTACTTC
CASSLTSSRGGYEQYF
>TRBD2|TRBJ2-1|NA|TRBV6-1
TGTGCCAGCATCCTAGCGGGGGGCCCTTACAATGAGCAGTTCTTC
CASILAGGPYNEQFF
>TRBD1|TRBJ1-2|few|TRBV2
TGTGCCTGCGGGACAGGGGGAAGCTACACCTTC
CACGTGGSYTF
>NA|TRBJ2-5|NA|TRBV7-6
TGTGCCAGCAGCTTAGTTGGGACAATAGAGACCCAGTACTTC
CASSLVGTIETQYF
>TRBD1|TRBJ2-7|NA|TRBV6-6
TGTGCCAGCAGTCTCCACCACAGGGGCGAGCAGTACTTC
CASSLHHRGEQYF
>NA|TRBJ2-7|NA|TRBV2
TGTGCCAGCAGTGACCGGACAAGGAGCTCCTACGAGCAGTACTTC
CASSDRTRSSYEQYF
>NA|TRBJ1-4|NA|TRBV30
TGTGCCCGTTCCCCCGGGGGGGCGAGAACTAATGAAAAACTGTTTTTT
CARSPGGARTNEKLFF
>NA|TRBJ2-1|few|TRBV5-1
TGCGCCAGCAGCTCTAATCCCGGGCCCTACAATGAGCAGTTCTTC
CASSSNPGPYNEQFF
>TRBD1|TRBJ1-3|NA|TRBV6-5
TGTGCCAGCAGCAGACAGGGCCGCTCTGGAAACACCATATATTTT
CASSRQGRSGNTIYF
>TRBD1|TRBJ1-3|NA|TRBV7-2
TGTGCCAGCAGCCCCTGGACAGGGGCTGGAAACACCATATATTTT
CASSPWTGAGNTIYF
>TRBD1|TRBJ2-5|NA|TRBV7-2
TGTGCCAGCAGCCCCCGGGACAGACAAGAGACCCAGTACTTC
CASSPRDRQETQYF
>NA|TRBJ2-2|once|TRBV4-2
TGTGCCAGCAGCCCGACATCCGGGGAGCTGTTTTTT
CASSPTSGELFF
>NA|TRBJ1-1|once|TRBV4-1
TGCGCCAGCAGCCAAAAGGGCGCGAGGGGGGGAATGGATGAAGCTTTCTTT
CASSQKGARGGMDEAFF
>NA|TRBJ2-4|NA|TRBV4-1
TGCGCCAGCAGCCAAGCGCTGGGGGAAAGAAACATTCAGTACTTC
CASSQALGERNIQYF
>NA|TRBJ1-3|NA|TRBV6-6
TGTGCCAGCAGAGTTACGTACAGTCCGGGAAACACCATATATTTT
CASRVTYSPGNTIYF
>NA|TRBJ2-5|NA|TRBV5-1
TGCGCCAGCAGCTTTTTCTCATTAGAAGAGACCCAGTACTTC
CASSFFSLEETQYF